What follows are 27 T cell receptor beta chains derived from one specimen sequenced in a study of T-cell memory formation after mild COVID-19. TCRdb independently ran MiXCR on the 5' RACE reads; one entry per CDR3 protein. Among some 440,000 distinct CDR3 sequences listed, about 23% were seen once. The specimen was PBMCs or a T cell subset sorted from them (not recorded which). Receptors originate from an adult woman who had mild COVID-19 (a few samples of this study predate the infection). Cell type and time point are not known.

The sample holds a few counts of this clonotype. The genes are TRBV7-2 and TRBJ2-1; 7 positions match TRBD2. After removal of 0 bases from V and 10 bases from J, the junction contained 3 bases not matched to a gene. Germline CDR1 is SGHTA and CDR2 is FQGNSA. This CDR3 has 13 residues. This CDR3 reads CASSLAGGVEQFF. The CDR3, as DNA: TGTGCCAGCAGCTTAGCGGGAGGGGTCGAGCAGTTCTTC.

In its sample, this clonotype was seen a few times. The gene calls are TRBV15 and TRBJ2-7; possibly TRBD2 for D (5 bases). This CDR3 is 13 amino acids long. Per the germline V gene, CDR1 is LNHNV and CDR2 is YYDKDF (reference sequence). Trimming removed 3 bases at V and 6 bases at J, with 12 bases between. In DNA, the CDR3 is TGTGCCACCAGCAGGGTAAGGACTGGCGAGCAGTACTTC. Its protein is CATSRVRTGEQYF.

This clonotype was detected a few times. V usage is TRBV4-3 and J usage is TRBJ2-1; the match to TRBD2 covers 10 bases. This CDR3 region has 17 residues. Germline V gene data show CDR1 as LGHNA and CDR2 as YSLEER. V was clipped by 0 bases and J by 4 bases; unmatched bases: 6. For the CDR3, the DNA is TGCGCCAGCAGCCAAGATCGGGGTAGCGGGAGGTACAATGAGCAGTTCTTC. Protein: CASSQDRGSGRYNEQFF.

V is TRBV7-2 and J is TRBJ1-2; a weak D match, TRBD1 (6 bases). The CDR3 sequence is 15 residues long. Germline V gene data show CDR1 as SGHTA and CDR2 as FQGNSA. V lost 6 bases to trimming and J lost 6 bases, with 20 bases between them. CDR3 in DNA: TGTGCCAGCAGTCAACTAAGCAGGGGCGTGGATGGCTACACCTTC. Translation: CASSQLSRGVDGYTF. Complete variable domain (other parts from reference TRBV7-2 and TRBJ1-2): GAGVSQSPSNKVTEKGKDVELRCDPISGHTALYWYRQSLGQGLEFLIYFQGNSAPDKSGLPSDRFSAERTGGSVSTLTIQRTQQEDSAVYLCASSQLSRGVDGYTFGSGTRLTVV.

This clonotype was detected once. This sequence joins TRBV20-1 and TRBJ2-3, with D possibly TRBD2 on 6 matching bases. Trimming left V 5 bases short and J 4 bases short, with 13 bases between. CDR1 and CDR2 (germline): DFQATT, SNEGSKA (reference sequence). This CDR3 is built from 13 residues. The CDR3 bases are TGCAGTGCTTTATCCGGGACTCCAGATACGCAGTATTTT. Its translation is CSALSGTPDTQYF.

This clonotype is a singleton in its sample. The V call is TRBV5-1, the J call TRBJ2-1; 7 bases line up with TRBD2. Germline V gives CDR1 SGHRS, CDR2 YFSETQ. Trimming cost V 8 bases and J 8 bases; bases outside gene matches: 13. This CDR3 spans 14 amino acids. The DNA for the CDR3 is TGCGCCAGTTGTCTGGCGGGAGTAGAAGATGAGCAGTTCTTC. It is translated as CASCLAGVEDEQFF.

This chain connects TRBV6-1 to TRBJ2-7; 8 bases are a match to TRBD1. Germline CDR1 is MNHNS and CDR2 is SASEGT. The junction had 14 bases not matched to a gene; V was cut back by 4 bases and J by 3 bases. This CDR3 is 17 amino acids long. In DNA, the CDR3 is TGTGCCAGCAGTGTATGGGTGACAGGGGTCGTTGGCTACGAGCAGTACTTC. Translated: CASSVWVTGVVGYEQYF.

This clonotype was counted a few times. The V gene is TRBV12-3 or TRBV12-4, the J gene TRBJ2-5, with 9 bases identical to TRBD1. Unmatched junction bases numbered 11, after V lost 7 bases and J lost 5 bases. This CDR3 has 15 amino acids. The CDR3 DNA is TGTGCCAGCACCCCCGGGACAGGGTTGGAGGAGACCCAGTACTTC. Translation gives CASTPGTGLEETQYF.

The V gene is TRBV7-9, the J gene TRBJ2-5, with D unclear. The length of the CDR3 is 15 residues. V lost 2 bases, J lost 2 bases, and 12 bases lay in between. From germline, CDR1 is SEHNR and CDR2 FQNEAQ (reference sequence). CDR3 region: CASSLTTTVQETQYF. The CDR3 DNA reads as TGTGCCAGCAGCTTAACGACCACAGTACAAGAGACCCAGTACTTC.

The chain joins TRBV13 to TRBJ2-7, with 8 bases lining up with TRBD1. This CDR3 has 14 residues. Germline CDR1 is PRHDT and CDR2 is FYEKMQ (reference sequence). The V gene end was trimmed by 2 bases and the J gene end by 5 bases; junction bases not matched to a gene: 5. The CDR3 reads CASSLQGAVHEQYF. CDR3 bases: TGTGCCAGCAGCTTACAGGGGGCAGTCCACGAGCAGTACTTC. Variable domain in full (rest from reference TRBV13 and TRBJ2-7): AAGVIQSPRHLIKEKRETATLKCYPIPRHDTVYWYQQGPGQDPQFLISFYEKMQSDKGSIPDRFSAQQFSDYHSELNMSSLELGDSALYFCASSLQGAVHEQYFGPGTRLTVT.

There are a few counts of this clonotype. The rearrangement uses TRBV6-5 and TRBJ2-1; D is perhaps TRBD2 (6 bases). CDR1 is MNHEY and CDR2 is SVGAGI in the germline V gene. This CDR3 is 20 amino acids long. Trimming took 6 bases from V and 0 from J, leaving 27 bases between them. The CDR3 nucleotides are TGTGCCAGCAGGAGCCTTTGGGGGACCCCGGTGCGGGGCTCCTACAATGAGCAGTTCTTC. Its protein product is CASRSLWGTPVRGSYNEQFF.

The J gene is TRBJ2-1, the V gene TRBV7-9, with a possible D match to TRBD1 (7 bases). Germline V gene sequence: CDR1 SEHNR, CDR2 FQNEAQ (reference sequence). V was clipped by 1 base and J by 0 bases, with 16 bases between them. The CDR3 contains 18 residues. The CDR3, as DNA: TGTGCCAGCAGCTTAGGACGGGGGACAGTCGTCTCCTACAATGAGCAGTTCTTC. Translated: CASSLGRGTVVSYNEQFF. Full variable domain (remainder filled in from reference TRBV7-9 and TRBJ2-1): DTGVSQNPRHKITKRGQNVTFRCDPISEHNRLYWYRQTLGQGPEFLTYFQNEAQLEKSRLLSDRFSAERPKGSFSTLEIQRTEQGDSAMYLCASSLGRGTVVSYNEQFFGPGTRLTVL.

The CDR3 sequence is CASSYSTGRETQYF. CDR3 sequence (DNA): TGTGCCAGCAGTTACTCGACAGGGAGGGAGACCCAGTACTTC. The chain is built from TRBV6-6 and TRBJ2-5, with D perhaps TRBD1 (7 bases). CDR3 length equals 14 residues. V lost 0 bases and J lost 5, with 10 bases in between. Germline values: CDR1 MNHNY, CDR2 SVGAGI (reference sequence).

The gene calls are TRBV10-3 and TRBJ1-1; TRBD1 agrees at 8 bases. The trim removed 10 bases at V and 9 bases at J, leaving 13 bases unmatched. The CDR3 is 13 amino acids. Per the germline V gene, CDR1 is ENHRY and CDR2 is SYGVKD. The CDR3 region is CAKTGTGLYQAFF. The CDR3 coding sequence is TGTGCCAAAACCGGGACAGGATTATATCAAGCTTTCTTT.

The chain joins TRBV29-1 to TRBJ1-1, with D maybe TRBD1 (5 bases). The V end lost 7 bases, the J end lost 6 bases, and 15 bases lay between the germline ends. The CDR3 is 12 residues long. CDR1 and CDR2 (germline): SQVTM, ANQGSEA. CDR3 nucleotide sequence: TGCAGCGCCCGGGGCAGGGTCGCTGAAGCTTTCTTT. Translated, it gives CSARGRVAEAFF.

CDR3 DNA sequence: TGTGCCAGCACTCGGGACAGGGGGCCCTACAATGAGCAGTTCTTC. As protein: CASTRDRGPYNEQFF. This chain connects TRBV6-5 to TRBJ2-1; the match to TRBD1 covers 12 bases. This CDR3 contains 15 residues. The trim removed 7 bases at V and 2 bases at J, leaving 3 bases unmatched. The germline V gene has CDR1 MNHEY and CDR2 SVGAGI.

This clonotype was seen a handful of times. The chain uses TRBV10-3 and TRBJ1-1; 10 nucleotides match TRBD1. The V segment lost 6 bases and the J segment 3 bases; nucleotides outside the gene matches: 4. CDR3 length equals 14 residues. In germline, CDR1 is ENHRY, CDR2 SYGVKD. CDR3 region: CAIRGDRGYTEAFF. CDR3 nucleotide sequence: TGTGCCATCAGGGGGGACAGGGGTTACACTGAAGCTTTCTTT.

This clonotype was counted between two and nine times. The chain links TRBV6-5 to TRBJ2-7; D is possibly TRBD1 (5 bases). CDR1 MNHEY and CDR2 SVGAGI come from the germline V gene. The CDR3 runs 12 residues. Between the trimmed V and J ends, which lost 3 bases and 4 bases, there was a span of 7 bases. In nucleotides, the CDR3 is TGTGCCAGCAGTTATGACAGATACGAGCAGTACTTC. Protein sequence: CASSYDRYEQYF.

In this sample, this clonotype turned up many times. The rearrangement joins TRBV9 to TRBJ2-2; D is uncertain. CDR1 is SGDLS and CDR2 is YYNGEE in the germline V gene. The CDR3 runs to 14 residues. V was clipped by 0 bases and J by 2 bases, with 5 bases between them. CDR3 protein: CASSVGGNTGELFF. In DNA, the CDR3 is TGTGCCAGCAGCGTAGGCGGAAACACCGGGGAGCTGTTTTTT.

This chain uses TRBV3-1 with TRBJ2-2; D uncertain. Germline V gives CDR1 LGHDT, CDR2 YNNKEL (reference sequence). CDR3 length: 13 amino acids. V gave up 5 bases and J gave up 5 bases, with 9 bases separating them. The CDR3 nucleotides read TGTGCCAGCAGCATTCCCGGGACCGGGGAGCTGTTTTTT. This translates into CASSIPGTGELFF.

The J gene is TRBJ2-7, the V gene TRBV20-1; 8 bases map to TRBD2. The CDR3 runs to 15 residues. Germline trimming cut 0 bases from V and 3 bases from J; bases unmatched to any gene: 7. Germline V CDR1 and CDR2: DFQATT, SNEGSKA (reference sequence). The CDR3 DNA sequence: TGCAGTGCTAGAGACCGCCGGGGGGGCTTCTACGAGCAGTACTTC. Its translation: CSARDRRGGFYEQYF.

There are a few counts of this clonotype. The V call is TRBV5-1, the J call TRBJ1-4; D unclear. The CDR3 consists of 13 residues. Trimming shortened V by 4 bases and J by 8 bases, and 12 bases separated the two germline ends. Germline V gene lookup returns CDR1 SGHRS and CDR2 YFSETQ. CDR3 residues: CASSGETREKLFF. CDR3 DNA sequence: TGCGCCAGCAGCGGCGAGACGCGGGAAAAACTGTTTTTT.

This clonotype showed up just a few times. This chain connects TRBV5-5 to TRBJ2-1, with D unclear. Germline values: CDR1 SGHKS, CDR2 YYEKEE (reference sequence). This CDR3 region has 14 residues. The ends were cut back, 3 bases at V and 7 bases at J, with 14 bases in the middle. CDR3 in amino acids: CASSSQASPNEQFF. CDR3 in DNA: TGTGCCAGCAGCTCCCAGGCCAGCCCGAATGAGCAGTTCTTC. The full variable domain, in which reference TRBV5-5 and TRBJ2-1 provide the parts outside the CDR3, is DAGVTQSPTHLIKTRGQQVTLRCSPISGHKSVSWYQQVLGQGPQFIFQYYEKEERGRGNFPDRFSARQFPNYSSELNVNALLLGDSALYLCASSSQASPNEQFFGPGTRLTVL.

The J gene is TRBJ1-2, the V gene TRBV29-1; TRBD1 might be the D (6 bases). There are 14 residues in the CDR3. CDR1 SQVTM and CDR2 ANQGSEA come from the germline V gene. Trimming pared 4 bases from V and 7 bases from J, leaving 19 bases between. CDR3 in DNA: TGCAGCGTTGCCGGGGTGGGGGCGCGTGGTGGCTACACCTTC. As protein: CSVAGVGARGGYTF.

This clonotype was detected only a few times. The chain joins TRBV15 to TRBJ1-1; D is perhaps TRBD1 (5 bases). The V gene lost 2 bases and the J gene lost 3 bases, with 13 bases spanning the gap. CDR1 is LNHNV, CDR2 YYDKDF, per germline (reference sequence). This CDR3 has 15 residues. CDR3: CATSRSGASYTEAFF. The CDR3, as DNA: TGTGCCACCAGCAGATCCGGGGCCTCTTACACTGAAGCTTTCTTT.

V gene TRBV5-1 combines with J gene TRBJ1-5, with 7 bases identical to TRBD1. Looked up from germline, CDR1 is SGHRS and CDR2 is YFSETQ. With V trimmed by 0 bases and J by 3 bases, 3 bases remained unmatched. The CDR3 length is 15 residues. CDR3 in amino acids: CASSLGQGHNQPQHF. The CDR3 DNA reads TGCGCCAGCAGCTTGGGACAGGGCCACAATCAGCCCCAGCATTTT. Combining the CDR3 with reference TRBV5-1 and TRBJ1-5 gives the whole variable domain KAGVTQTPRYLIKTRGQQVTLSCSPISGHRSVSWYQQTPGQGLQFLFEYFSETQRNKGNFPGRFSGRQFSNSRSEMNVSTLELGDSALYLCASSLGQGHNQPQHFGDGTRLSIL.

In its sample, this clonotype was seen a few times. The rearrangement joins TRBV21-1 to TRBJ2-3; the table calls TRBD1, which could not be checked here. TRBV21-1 is listed as a pseudogene. The CDR3 totals 16 residues. Written as DNA, the CDR3 is TGTGCCAGCAGCACCCGGACAGCTCTTGGCACAGATACGCAGTATTTT. Translation: CASSTRTALGTDTQYF.